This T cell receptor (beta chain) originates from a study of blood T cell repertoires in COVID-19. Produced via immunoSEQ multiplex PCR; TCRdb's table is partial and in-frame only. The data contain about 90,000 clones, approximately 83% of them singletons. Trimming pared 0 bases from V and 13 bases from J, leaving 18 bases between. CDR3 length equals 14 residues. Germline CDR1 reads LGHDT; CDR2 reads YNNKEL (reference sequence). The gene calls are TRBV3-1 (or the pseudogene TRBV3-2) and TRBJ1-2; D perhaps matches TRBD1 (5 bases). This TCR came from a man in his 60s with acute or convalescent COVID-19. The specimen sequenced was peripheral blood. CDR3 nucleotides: TGTGCCAGCAGCCAAGATTTTGGGGCAGCCGCCATCACCTTC. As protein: CASSQDFGAAAITF.